This TCR beta chain was obtained from a study of OX40 agonist ivuxolimab in advanced cancers. As for the study in general: Dose-escalation subjects each had hepatocellular carcinoma, melanoma, renal cell or head and neck cancer.

Sequencing used immunoSEQ multiplex PCR; TCRdb keeps in-frame clones, though not all of them. The sample carries some 50,000 clones, about nine tenths recorded once. Individuals having autoimmune disease history or systemic immunosuppression were not enrolled. CDR1 and CDR2 (germline): MDHEN, SYDVKM. V lost 3 bases to trimming and J lost 0 bases, with 14 bases between them. This CDR3 spans 16 amino acids. Sequencing was performed on CD4+ or CD8+ T cells sorted from blood, taken in a trial of the OX40 agonist ivuxolimab. This clonotype was obtained from an adult with an advanced solid tumor such as melanoma, head and neck, liver or kidney cancer. The V call is TRBV28, the J call TRBJ1-1; D remains ambiguous. CDR3 region: CASSFGPLGMNTEAFF. CDR3 nucleotides: TGTGCCAGCAGTTTCGGACCACTGGGAATGAACACTGAAGCTTTCTTT. The full variable domain, rest sourced from reference TRBV28 and TRBJ1-1, is DVKVTQSSRYLVKRTGEKVFLECVQDMDHENMFWYRQDPGLGLRLIYFSYDVKMKEKGDIPEGYSVSREKKERFSLILESASTNQTSMYLCASSFGPLGMNTEAFFGQGTRLTVV.